What follows is one T cell receptor beta chain and its context. As yet, its antigen is unknown. The source of the sample is a study of shared clonotypes between healthy human individuals. General study findings and limits: Genetic and exposure-history diversity was limited by the few donors.

With unsorted samples, genomic DNA was obtained from 80 million to 100 million PBMCs. Every subset had its genomic DNA shared out evenly among several immunoSEQ plates. The data were produced by immunoSEQ multiplex PCR, yet TCRdb's version contains in-frame clones alone and is incomplete. The repertoire holds roughly 480,000 clones, with around 80% as singletons. This clonotype was obtained from a woman aged 40 to 50 in good health. Some clones in this sample may be carry-over from other donors' samples. Sequencing used PBMCs.

CDR3: CASSVAGGGGVYEQYF. As DNA, the CDR3 is TGTGCCAGCAGTGTAGCAGGGGGAGGGGGGGTTTACGAGCAGTACTTC. The chain has TRBV6-1 and TRBJ2-7; the D gene could be TRBD1 or TRBD2 (7 bases each). V was clipped by 4 bases and J by 4 bases, with 20 bases between them. Per the germline V gene, CDR1 is MNHNS and CDR2 is SASEGT. The CDR3 totals 16 residues.